Included here is one T cell receptor (beta chain) sequence, with context. The data belong to a study of blood T cells in healthy people across ages. Together with a sample-barcoded 5' primer, a J-beta primer mix was included in a second PCR lasting about 7 to 11 cycles. Every sample returned 2.5 million or more CDR3-containing paired-end reads. TCRdb re-derived calls from the 5' RACE reads in MiXCR, one entry per CDR3 protein. Of hundreds of thousands of distinct CDR3 sequences in the sample, around 25% were seen once. V gave up 2 bases and J gave up 7 bases, with 12 bases separating them. The CDR3 extends over 13 amino acids. Germline V CDR1 and CDR2: SGHTA, FQGTGA. These data also featured in a second study, about T cells of mothers and their children. Per that paper: Detection of persistent microchimeric T cell clones did not occur.

V usage is TRBV7-3 and J usage is TRBJ2-7, with no clear D. This clonotype was obtained from a boy aged 5-17 years in good health. The sequenced sample was blood. The CDR3 DNA is TGTGCCAGCAGCTTAGACCCCTTGGGGGAGCAGTACTTC. This translates into CASSLDPLGEQYF.